A single sample is the source of the 5 T cell receptor beta chains below, sequenced in a study of blood T cell repertoires in COVID-19. Method: immunoSEQ multiplex PCR; TCRdb's copy keeps in-frame clones and lacks some. The table has around 270,000 clones, around 89% seen once. The specimen was peripheral blood. These receptors all come from a man aged 40-49 years with acute or convalescent COVID-19.

J is TRBJ2-1 and V is TRBV7-2; 8 nucleotides align to TRBD2. Trimming took 4 bases from V and 4 from J; bases not matched to a gene: 12. The CDR3 is 17 residues long. Germline lookup yields CDR1 SGHTA and CDR2 FQGNSA. Here the CDR3 reads CASSSAGSGGPYNEQFF. The CDR3 nucleotides are TGTGCCAGCAGCTCGGCGGGGAGCGGGGGACCATACAATGAGCAGTTCTTC.

The V call is TRBV5-3, the J call TRBJ1-5; 8 bases agree with TRBD1. TRBV5-3 is marked as an open reading frame, function uncertain. This CDR3 spans 20 amino acids. V shed 0 bases and J 5 bases; nucleotides not matched to a gene: 19. CDR3 amino acids: CARSLARGRSHMKEDQPQHF. The DNA for the CDR3 is TGTGCCAGAAGCTTGGCCAGGGGGCGCTCCCATATGAAGGAAGATCAGCCCCAGCATTTT.

V is TRBV11-2 and J is TRBJ2-7; TRBD1 is a possible D gene (6 bases). This CDR3 is 14 amino acids long. Germline-derived CDR1 and CDR2 are SGHAT and FQNNGV. V dropped 3 bases and J dropped 5 bases, with 14 bases sitting between them. CDR3 protein: CASSFSDRPHEQYF. The DNA of the CDR3 is TGTGCCAGCAGCTTTTCCGACAGGCCCCACGAGCAGTACTTC.

The genes are TRBV5-1 and TRBJ1-4, with 9 bases fitting TRBD1. V lost 0 bases to trimming and J lost 7 bases; unmatched junction nucleotides: 4. Germline V gene lookup returns CDR1 SGHRS and CDR2 YFSETQ. This CDR3 spans 15 amino acids. This CDR3 reads CASSLAGTGLEKLFF. The CDR3 coding sequence is TGCGCCAGCAGCTTGGCCGGGACAGGGCTTGAAAAACTGTTTTTT.

This sequence joins TRBV5-6 and TRBJ1-6, with 7 bases identical to TRBD1. The CDR3 sequence is 17 residues long. Germline loops: CDR1 SGHDT, CDR2 YYEEEE. V lost 3 bases and J lost 9; bases outside the gene matches: 15. The CDR3 sequence: CASSSRQGGPSRSPLHF. The CDR3 DNA follows: TGTGCCAGCAGCTCCAGACAGGGCGGCCCTAGTCGTTCACCCCTCCACTTT.